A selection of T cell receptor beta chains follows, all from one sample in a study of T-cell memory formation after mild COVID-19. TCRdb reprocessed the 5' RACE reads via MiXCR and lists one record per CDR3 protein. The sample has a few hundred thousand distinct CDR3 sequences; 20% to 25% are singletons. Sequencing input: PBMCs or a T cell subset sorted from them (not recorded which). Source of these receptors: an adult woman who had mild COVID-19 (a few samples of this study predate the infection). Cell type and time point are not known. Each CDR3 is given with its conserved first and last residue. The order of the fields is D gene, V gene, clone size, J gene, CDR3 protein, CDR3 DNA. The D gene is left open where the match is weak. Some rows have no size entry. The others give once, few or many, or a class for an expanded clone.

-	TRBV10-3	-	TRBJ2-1	CAISESGARRVYEQFF	TGTGCCATCAGTGAGTCAGGCGCCCGCAGGGTATATGAGCAGTTCTTC
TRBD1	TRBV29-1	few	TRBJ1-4	CSVEIQGDVAKLFF	TGCAGCGTTGAAATTCAGGGGGACGTCGCAAAACTGTTTTTT
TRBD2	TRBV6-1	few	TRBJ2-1	CASRGGTSGRGNEQFF	TGTGCCAGCAGGGGAGGGACTAGCGGGAGGGGCAATGAGCAGTTCTTC
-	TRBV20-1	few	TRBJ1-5	CSASHQVRDTKYQPQHF	TGCAGTGCTAGCCACCAGGTCCGGGACACTAAATATCAGCCCCAGCATTTT
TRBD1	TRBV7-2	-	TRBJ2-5	CASSLVPPTGFQYF	TGTGCCAGCAGCTTAGTCCCGCCGACAGGGTTCCAGTACTTC
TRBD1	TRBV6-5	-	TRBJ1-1	CASSPNSGQGVDTEAFF	TGTGCCAGCAGCCCTAACTCGGGACAGGGGGTTGACACTGAAGCTTTCTTT
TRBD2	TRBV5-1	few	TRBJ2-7	CASSPTGTSGREQYF	TGCGCCAGCAGCCCGACCGGGACTAGCGGGAGAGAGCAGTACTTC
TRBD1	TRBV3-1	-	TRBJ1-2	CASSQTGGDGYTF	TGTGCCAGCAGCCAGACAGGGGGGGATGGCTACACCTTC
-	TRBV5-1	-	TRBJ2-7	CASSFQTGPSYEQYF	TGCGCCAGCAGCTTCCAGACAGGACCTTCCTACGAGCAGTACTTC
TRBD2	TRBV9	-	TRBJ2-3	CASSVAPSGVEDTQYF	TGTGCCAGCAGCGTAGCCCCCAGCGGGGTCGAAGATACGCAGTATTTT
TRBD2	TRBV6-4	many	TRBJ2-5	CASSREDRETQYF	TGTGCCAGCAGCCGGGAGGACCGGGAGACCCAGTACTTC
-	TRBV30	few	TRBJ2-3	CAWSGFKGELLDTQYF	TGTGCCTGGAGTGGGTTCAAGGGGGAGCTGTTAGATACGCAGTATTTT
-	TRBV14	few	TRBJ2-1	CASSLLESSYNEQFF	TGTGCCAGCAGCCTTCTGGAAAGCTCCTACAATGAGCAGTTCTTC
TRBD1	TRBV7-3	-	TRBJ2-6	CASSYTGASGANVLTF	TGTGCCAGCAGCTACACAGGGGCGAGTGGGGCCAACGTCCTGACTTTC
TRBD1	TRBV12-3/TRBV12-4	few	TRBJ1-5	CASSPWETGSSQPQHF	TGTGCCAGCAGTCCTTGGGAGACAGGGAGCAGTCAGCCCCAGCATTTT
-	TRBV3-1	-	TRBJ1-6	CASSQVGGTSPLHF	TGTGCCAGCAGCCAAGTTGGGGGGACCTCACCCCTCCACTTT
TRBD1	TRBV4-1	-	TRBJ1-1	CASSHPRTGVNTEAFF	TGCGCCAGCAGCCACCCAAGGACAGGGGTGAACACTGAAGCTTTCTTT
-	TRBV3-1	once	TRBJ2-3	CASSPQAGLSTDTQYF	TGTGCCAGCAGCCCCCAGGCAGGCCTCTCCACAGATACGCAGTATTTT
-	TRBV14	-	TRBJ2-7	CASSQNPWGEQYF	TGTGCCAGCAGCCAAAACCCCTGGGGCGAGCAGTACTTC
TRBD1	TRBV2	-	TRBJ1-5	CASRGQTYSNQPQHF	TGTGCCAGCAGGGGACAGACCTATAGCAATCAGCCCCAGCATTTT
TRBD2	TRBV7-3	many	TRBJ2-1	CASSFASGIGNEQFF	TGTGCCAGCAGCTTCGCTAGCGGGATAGGGAATGAGCAGTTCTTC
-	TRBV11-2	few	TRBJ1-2	CASSRRGYGYTF	TGTGCCAGCAGTCGCAGGGGCTATGGCTACACCTTC
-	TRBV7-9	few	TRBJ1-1	CASSLERYYTEAFF	TGTGCCAGCAGCCTCGAGCGGTACTACACTGAAGCTTTCTTT
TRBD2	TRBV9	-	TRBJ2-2	CASSVAATRGSSNTGELFF	TGTGCCAGCAGCGTAGCAGCTACGCGGGGGTCCTCTAACACCGGGGAGCTGTTTTTT
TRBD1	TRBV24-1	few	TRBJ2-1	CATSQWGQGNEQFF	TGTGCCACCAGTCAGTGGGGACAGGGGAATGAGCAGTTCTTC
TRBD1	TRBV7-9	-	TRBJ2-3	CATIEGAKVTDTQYF	TGTGCCACTATAGAGGGGGCGAAAGTGACAGATACGCAGTATTTT
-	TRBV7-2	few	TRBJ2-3	CASSLEPYTDTQYF	TGTGCCAGCAGCTTAGAACCTTACACAGATACGCAGTATTTT
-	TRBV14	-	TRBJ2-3	CASSQDLGRGGTDTQYF	TGTGCCAGCAGCCAAGACTTGGGGCGGGGCGGCACAGATACGCAGTATTTT
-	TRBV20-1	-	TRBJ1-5	CSARDGAAGRNQPQHF	TGCAGTGCTAGAGATGGGGCGGCAGGGCGCAATCAGCCCCAGCATTTT
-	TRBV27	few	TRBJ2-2	CASSLRYLGELFF	TGTGCCAGCAGTTTAAGATACCTTGGGGAGCTGTTTTTT
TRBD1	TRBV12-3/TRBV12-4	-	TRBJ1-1	CASSLVGQNTETFF	TGTGCCAGCAGTTTAGTGGGACAGAACACTGAAACTTTCTTT
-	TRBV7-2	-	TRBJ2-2	CASSNGGPGTGELFF	TGTGCCAGCAGCAATGGAGGGCCGGGCACCGGGGAGCTGTTTTTT
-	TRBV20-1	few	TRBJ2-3	CSAKQPGPRADTQYF	TGCAGTGCTAAACAGCCGGGTCCGAGGGCAGATACGCAGTATTTT
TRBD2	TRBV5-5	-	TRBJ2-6	CASSSGTSGFYSGANVLTF	TGTGCCAGCAGTTCCGGGACTAGCGGATTCTACTCTGGGGCCAACGTCCTGACTTTC
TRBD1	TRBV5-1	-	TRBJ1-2	CASSPGQKDLYGYTF	TGCGCCAGCAGCCCGGGACAGAAAGACCTCTATGGCTACACCTTC
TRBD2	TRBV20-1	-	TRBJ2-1	CSELRGAAGEQFF	TGCAGTGAGTTGCGGGGGGCCGCCGGTGAGCAGTTCTTC
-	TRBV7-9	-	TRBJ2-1	CASSLPGTYNEQFF	TGTGCCAGCAGCTTACCGGGGACCTACAATGAGCAGTTCTTC
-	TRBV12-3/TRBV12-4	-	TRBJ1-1	CASTNRVTEAFF	TGTGCCAGCACCAACAGGGTGACTGAAGCTTTCTTT
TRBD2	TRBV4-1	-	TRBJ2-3	CASSLGLASPPTDTQYF	TGCGCCAGCAGCCTGGGACTAGCTTCCCCTCCCACAGATACGCAGTATTTT
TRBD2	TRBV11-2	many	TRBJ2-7	CASSLELAGEQYF	TGTGCCAGCAGCTTAGAGCTAGCGGGCGAGCAGTACTTC
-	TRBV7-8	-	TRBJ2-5	CASSEGYKYQETQYF	TGTGCCAGCAGCGAAGGATACAAGTACCAAGAGACCCAGTACTTC
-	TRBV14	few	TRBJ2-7	CASSQTPRGSGEQYF	TGTGCCAGCAGCCAGACCCCGAGGGGGTCTGGCGAGCAGTACTTC
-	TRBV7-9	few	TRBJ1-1	CASSLGLVREGTEAFF	TGTGCCAGCAGCTTAGGATTGGTCAGGGAGGGCACTGAAGCTTTCTTT
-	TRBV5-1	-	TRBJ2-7	CASSLDRDYHEQYF	TGCGCCAGCAGCTTGGACAGGGACTACCACGAGCAGTACTTC
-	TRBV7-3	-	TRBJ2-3	CASSLGYRFTDTQYF	TGTGCCAGCAGCTTAGGATACAGGTTCACAGATACGCAGTATTTT
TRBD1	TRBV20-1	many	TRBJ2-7	CSARDSPGTGGREQYF	TGCAGTGCTAGAGATTCCCCCGGGACAGGGGGTCGAGAGCAGTACTTC
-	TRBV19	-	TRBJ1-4	CASRSPGQGEKLFF	TGTGCCAGTAGATCGCCGGGCCAAGGAGAAAAACTGTTTTTT
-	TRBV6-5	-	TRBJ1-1	CASSYSVSGTYTEAFF	TGTGCCAGCAGTTACTCGGTCTCAGGGACGTACACTGAAGCTTTCTTT
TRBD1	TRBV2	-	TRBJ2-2	CASSPTGTVNTGELFF	TGTGCCAGCAGCCCTACCGGGACAGTCAACACCGGGGAGCTGTTTTTT
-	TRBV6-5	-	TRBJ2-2	CASSYSFGGTGELFF	TGTGCCAGCAGTTACTCATTCGGGGGCACCGGGGAGCTGTTTTTT
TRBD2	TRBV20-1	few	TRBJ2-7	CSARDRTSGYEQYF	TGCAGTGCTAGAGATCGCACTAGCGGCTACGAGCAGTACTTC
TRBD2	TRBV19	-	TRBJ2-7	CASYGTSGSLCF	TGTGCCAGCTATGGGACTAGCGGGAGTCTGTGCTTC
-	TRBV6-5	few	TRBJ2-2	CASSYDGLAFGGELFF	TGTGCCAGCAGTTACGATGGGCTAGCATTCGGCGGGGAGCTGTTTTTT
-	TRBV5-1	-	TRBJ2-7	CASSQTGTYEQYF	TGCGCCAGCAGCCAGACAGGAACCTACGAGCAGTACTTC